This paragraph covers one T cell receptor (beta chain) sequence. The count of this clone is one. Its antigen is currently not known. Base quality data are lacking; no much larger clone is found one base away. What the time point label conveys for this sample: baseline before first vaccination. The vaccinee samples were drawn from two UK trials, COV001 and COV002, one of which was a single-blind randomized controlled phase 2/3 trial testing AZD1222 (ChAdOx1 nCoV-19) in healthy adults. Trial participant PBMC samples were collected at day 0 and day 28 after the second dose for TCRbeta chain sequencing. The record originates from a study of T cell responses to AZD1222 COVID-19 vaccine (dated by TCRdb to the early 2020s). With respect to the entire study: AZD1222 recipients given second doses at about 4 weeks or at about 12 weeks were pooled, since spike-specific TCR depth and breadth were not found to differ between the two schedules. A total of just over 230 trial participants underwent TCR sequencing, of whom some 210 received two doses of AZD1222 and about 25 received two doses of the MenACWY control vaccine. Trial participants were enrolled by age into subgroups of 18-55, 56-69 and 70-plus years, and 148, 28 and 57 TCR-sequenced participants, respectively, were included in these subgroups. The paper as a whole reports these results and caveats: A significant rise in spike-specific TCR breadth and depth was observed after two AZD1222 doses relative to day 0 and relative to MenACWY recipients. Because no day 14 peak-response samples were available, the repertoires could be characterized only after the peak T cell response. In the small 56-69-year group, the increase in depth fell short of significance, most likely because of low power. Conclusions about previously exposed vaccinees are limited because only 6 or 7 AZD1222 recipients were SARS-CoV-2 seropositive at baseline. Participants were mostly white British and included more females than males, and it was suggested by the authors that clonal diversity may have been underestimated. Reportedly, close to half of the unique spike-specific TCRs recognized epitopes lying outside the regions that are mutated in the B.1.351 and B.1.1.7 variants. The whole spike protein was spanned by vaccine-associated CD4 TCRs, and dominant responses were seen in regions 160-218 and 743-854.

The germline V gene gives CDR1 as SNHLY and CDR2 as FYNNEI. Trimmed from V: 1 base; trimmed from J: 5 bases; junction bases lacking a gene match: 2. Taken from cysteine to phenylalanine, the CDR3 has 14 residues. The only DNA kept is the CDR3, 42 bases in frame from the first base. The CDR3 regions of human TCRbeta chains were analyzed by immunosequencing. Turning to the authors' computational methods: Repertoire TCRs were checked for matches against a reference library of SARS-CoV-2-specific TCRs that had been generated using the MIRA antigen-specificity platform. Breadth was defined as the fraction of unique TCRs that were SARS-CoV-2-associated. Depth was defined as the fraction of total T cells that were SARS-CoV-2-associated. Each spike-specific TCR was assigned to its reactive spike region and to a CD4 or CD8 class using the MIRA data. Log10-transformed breadth and depth values were compared by one-way ANOVA with Sidak's multiple comparisons tests. TCRdb's version of the immuneACCESS table is confined to in-frame rearrangements and falls short of the full clone set. An unresolved V gene accounts for under half of the shortfall where checked; the remainder is of unknown origin. V and J calls and clone size follow that table, whereas D and trimming were derived from the DNA. The table for this sample lists around 140,000 clones; roughly 91% of them were counted only once. Together, the top ten hold roughly 9.1% of the sample.

The sequence came from an adult in good health. The chain is assembled from TRBV2 and TRBJ1-1; 9 bases in the middle match TRBD1. Sequenced here: peripheral blood, sampled on day 0 of AZD1222 vaccination. The sequenced DNA is TGTGCCAGCAGTGAAGTCGGACAGGGGACTGAAGCTTTCTTT. Its protein reads: CASSEVGQGTEAFF.